This T cell receptor (beta chain) came from a study of blood T cell repertoires in COVID-19. About the study: Sites in the United States, Italy and Spain provided acute and convalescent COVID-19 samples. PBMCs, B-cell-depleted T cells, or T cells were the source of the cDNA or gDNA that made up the material.

Per the study methods: For nucleated cells, counts were estimated from reference gene primer amplification. Measured with immunoSEQ multiplex PCR; TCRdb has only the in-frame clones, and not every one. V and J calls and clone size follow that table, whereas D and trimming were derived from the DNA. Among fewer than 200,000 clones listed, roughly 85% were seen once. Germline V gene sequence: CDR1 SQVTM, CDR2 ANQGSEA. Trimming took 4 bases from V and 0 from J, leaving 7 bases between them. CDR3 length: 13 amino acids. V is TRBV29-1 and J is TRBJ1-3; D not certain. This receptor was obtained from a woman in her 70s with acute or convalescent COVID-19. The specimen sequenced was peripheral blood. As DNA, the CDR3 is TGCAGCGTTGGACTTGGCTCTGGAAACACCATATATTTT. This encodes CSVGLGSGNTIYF. Together with reference TRBV29-1 and TRBJ1-3, the CDR3 gives the full variable domain: SAVISQKPSRDICQRGTSLTIQCQVDSQVTMMFWYRQQPGQSLTLIATANQGSEATYESGFVIDKFPISRPNLTFSTLTVSNMSPEDSSIYLCSVGLGSGNTIYFGEGSWLTVV.